Listed below are T cell receptor beta chains from one sample, sequenced in a study of T cells in localized non-small cell lung cancer. Sequencing was performed with immunoSEQ multiplex PCR; in TCRdb, only in-frame clones are kept and a portion is missing. Of tens of thousands of clones detected, roughly 87% appear once; the ten largest clones hold about 7.7%. The source material was peripheral blood, sampled before any cancer treatment. These receptors all stem from a woman aged 40-69 years with stage I lung adenocarcinoma. Both conserved end residues are part of each CDR3. Each record gives: CDR3 DNA, CDR3 protein, V gene, D gene, J gene, clone size. The D gene is left open where the match is weak. Rows may omit the clone size; those that give it use once, few, many or a size class.

TGTGCCAGCAGTCCCCGAATGAAGACTAGCGGGGGGGATACGCAGTATTTT | CASSPRMKTSGGDTQYF | TRBV28 | TRBD2 | TRBJ2-3 | .
TGTGCCTGGAGTGTACCAGGGACCAATCAGCCCCAGCATTTT | CAWSVPGTNQPQHF | TRBV30 | . | TRBJ1-5 | .
TGCAGCTTCGGTGAAGCTTTCTTT | CSFGEAFF | TRBV29-1 | . | TRBJ1-1 | .
TGTGCCGGGGGGACTAGTGGAGAGACCCAGTACTTC | CAGGTSGETQYF | TRBV5-4 | TRBD2 | TRBJ2-5 | once
TGTGCCAGCAGCGTGACTAGGGTTGAGACCCAGTACTTC | CASSVTRVETQYF | TRBV2 | . | TRBJ2-5 | .
TGTGCCAGCTCACCACTTAGGGGGGACACTGAAGCTTTCTTT | CASSPLRGDTEAFF | TRBV18 | . | TRBJ1-1 | .
TGCAGCGTTGGGCCTAGCGGGGGGGTGGCAGATACGCAGTATTTT | CSVGPSGGVADTQYF | TRBV29-1 | TRBD2 | TRBJ2-3 | .
TGTGCCAGCAGTGAAGCGCAGGGGGCGTCTGGCTACGAGCAGTACTTC | CASSEAQGASGYEQYF | TRBV6-1 | TRBD1 | TRBJ2-7 | .
TGTGCCAGCAGCCCAAGCGGACAGGCGAGTAATGAAAAACTGTTTTTT | CASSPSGQASNEKLFF | TRBV7-9 | TRBD1 | TRBJ1-4 | .
TGTGCCAGCAGTTTTGACCCTCAGGGAGAAAAACTGTTTTTT | CASSFDPQGEKLFF | TRBV6-5 | . | TRBJ1-4 | once
TGCAGCGTTCTTTTCTGGGGGGGCATAGGCACCGGGGAGCTGTTTTTT | CSVLFWGGIGTGELFF | TRBV29-1 | . | TRBJ2-2 | .
TGTGCCAGCAGCGCGGGCGGGGAGCTGTTTTTT | CASSAGGELFF | TRBV9 | . | TRBJ2-2 | .
TGTGCCAGCTCGCCACAGGACAGGCTCGGGGCATACGAGCAGTACTTC | CASSPQDRLGAYEQYF | TRBV18 | TRBD1 | TRBJ2-7 | .
TGCGCCAGCAGCCCTGACCGTGTGCAGGGGGCAAACACCATATATTTT | CASSPDRVQGANTIYF | TRBV5-1 | TRBD1 | TRBJ1-3 | .
TGCAGCGTCGGGACCGGGACAGGGGTCAATGAGCAGTTCTTC | CSVGTGTGVNEQFF | TRBV29-1 | TRBD1 | TRBJ2-1 | .
TGTGCCAGCAGCCACCTGAACACTGAAGCTTTCTTT | CASSHLNTEAFF | TRBV2 | . | TRBJ1-1 | .
TGTGATCCCGTGACAGACACCGGGGAGCTGTTTTTT | CDPVTDTGELFF | TRBV9 | . | TRBJ2-2 | .
TGCGCCAGCAGCCTCGGACTAGCGGGGGGCACAGATACGCAGTATTTT | CASSLGLAGGTDTQYF | TRBV4-3 | TRBD2 | TRBJ2-3 | .
TGTGCCAGCAGCTTTTTCTCAACTAATGAAAAACTGTTTTTT | CASSFFSTNEKLFF | TRBV7-2 | . | TRBJ1-4 | .
TGTGCCACAAAAACGAGGGGATACAACTATGGCTACACCTTC | CATKTRGYNYGYTF | TRBV19 | . | TRBJ1-2 | .